The next 30 T cell receptor beta chains were all read from a single sample in a study of naive and memory T cell subsets. TCR cDNA received a 3' ligated oligonucleotide that carried a UMI. Amplification of ligated cDNA took four PCR rounds with SP2 and nested alpha and beta constant primers. TCRdb analysed the 5' RACE reads with MiXCR anew, one entry per CDR3 protein. The table has 56,000 or so distinct CDR3 sequences, 7.6% seen once. These receptors were taken from a female donor in good health.

There are many counts of this clonotype. The rearrangement joins TRBV12-3 or TRBV12-4 to TRBJ1-4, with D unresolved. The V gene lost 3 bases and the J gene lost 6 bases, with 5 bases spanning the gap. The CDR3 is 12 amino acids. CDR3 in amino acids: CASSFFYEKLFF. The CDR3 bases are TGTGCCAGCAGTTTTTTTTATGAAAAACTGTTTTTT.

The chain recombines TRBV5-1 with TRBJ2-3; D is possibly TRBD2 (5 bases). The CDR3 length is 16 residues. The germline V and J ends were trimmed by 0 bases and 0 bases, with 11 bases remaining between them. From germline, CDR1 is SGHRS and CDR2 YFSETQ. CDR3 residues: CASSLDLAGSTDTQYF. In nucleotides, the CDR3 is TGCGCCAGCAGCTTGGATCTCGCGGGCAGCACAGATACGCAGTATTTT.

The rearrangement links TRBV5-6 to TRBJ2-7, with TRBD2 as a possible D gene (6 bases). Germline assignment: CDR1 SGHDT and CDR2 YYEEEE. The CDR3 has 15 residues. V lost 0 bases, J lost 3 bases, and 13 bases lay in between. This CDR3 is CASSLDPGEYYEQYF. For the CDR3, the DNA is TGTGCCAGCAGCTTGGACCCGGGGGAATACTACGAGCAGTACTTC.

This clonotype was seen more than once but under ten times. The genes are TRBV12-3 or TRBV12-4 and TRBJ2-1, with 13 bases identical to TRBD2. The CDR3 is 19 residues long. Unmatched junction bases numbered 9, after V lost 4 bases and J lost 0 bases. The CDR3 protein is CASSSGLAGASLSYNEQFF. The CDR3 bases are TGTGCCAGCAGTTCCGGACTAGCGGGGGCCTCACTCTCCTACAATGAGCAGTTCTTC.

This rearrangement joins TRBV4-3 to TRBJ1-5, with 7 bases lining up with TRBD1. Germline values: CDR1 LGHNA, CDR2 YSLEER. V lost 3 bases and J lost 7; bases outside the gene matches: 12. This CDR3 is built from 16 residues. The CDR3 loop reads CASSQEIQGREQPQHF. The CDR3 nucleotides are TGCGCCAGCAGCCAGGAAATACAGGGGAGGGAACAGCCCCAGCATTTT.

This clonotype was picked up many times. The rearrangement uses TRBV6-2 or TRBV6-3 and TRBJ2-5; 8 bases are shared with TRBD2. The germline gives CDR1 MNHEY, CDR2 SVGEGT. Trimming removed 6 bases from V and 7 bases from J; junction bases left unmatched: 7. This CDR3 has 13 residues. This chain's CDR3 is CASSHGLAGTQYF. As DNA, the CDR3 is TGTGCCAGCAGCCACGGACTAGCAGGGACCCAGTACTTC.

The chain couples TRBV14 to TRBJ2-5; D is possibly TRBD2 (6 bases). This CDR3 is built from 15 residues. The germline V and J ends were trimmed by 5 bases and 5 bases, with 18 bases remaining between them. Germline CDR1 SGHDN, CDR2 FVKESK. DNA of the CDR3: TGTGCCAGCAGCGCTGCGGGGACCCCAACGGAGACCCAGTACTTC. Translation gives CASSAAGTPTETQYF.

This clonotype showed up just a few times. The chain employs TRBV7-2 and TRBJ2-7, with 12 bases aligning to TRBD2. Per germline, CDR1 SGHTA and CDR2 FQGNSA. This CDR3 is 16 amino acids long. V shed 2 bases, J shed 2 bases, and the junction held 4 bases outside the gene matches. The CDR3 loop reads CASSLTSGGQAYEQYF. As DNA, the CDR3 is TGTGCCAGCAGCTTAACTAGCGGGGGGCAAGCCTACGAGCAGTACTTC.

This clonotype came up a few times. The chain is built from TRBV7-3 and TRBJ2-3, with TRBD2 matching 12 bases. The V gene end was trimmed by 3 bases and the J gene end by 1 base; junction bases not matched to a gene: 11. Germline CDR1 reads SGHTA; CDR2 reads FQGTGA. There are 19 residues in the CDR3. In DNA, the CDR3 is TGTGCCAGCAGCTTGATAGTGCCTAGCGGGGGGGTCCGCACAGATACGCAGTATTTT. Protein product: CASSLIVPSGGVRTDTQYF.

This clonotype was recorded many times. CDR3 sequence: CASSSPSGEETQYF. The DNA of the CDR3 is TGTGCCAGCAGTTCGCCTAGCGGGGAAGAGACCCAGTACTTC. The chain links TRBV28 to TRBJ2-5, with 9 nucleotides matching TRBD2. Germline V lookup: CDR1 MDHEN, CDR2 SYDVKM. V lost 4 bases and J lost 3; bases outside the gene matches: 3. CDR3 length: 14 residues.

This clonotype came up many times. The chain is built from TRBV20-1 and TRBJ1-1; D call uncertain. The CDR3 is 13 amino acids. V lost 5 bases to trimming and J lost 3 bases, with 13 bases between them. Germline V lookup: CDR1 DFQATT, CDR2 SNEGSKA (reference sequence). CDR3 in amino acids: CSARTQVDTEAFF. The DNA of the CDR3 is TGCAGTGCTCGAACCCAAGTAGACACTGAAGCTTTCTTT.

The chain joins TRBV2 to TRBJ2-3; the D is unclear. The germline V gene has CDR1 SNHLY and CDR2 FYNNEI. Trimming shortened V by 1 base and J by 3 bases, and 8 bases separated the two germline ends. This CDR3 has 14 residues. CDR3 loop: CASSEGVRTDTQYF. The CDR3 nucleotides are TGTGCCAGCAGTGAAGGCGTCCGTACAGATACGCAGTATTTT. The whole variable domain, remainder taken from reference TRBV2 and TRBJ2-3, is EPEVTQTPSHQVTQMGQEVILRCVPISNHLYFYWYRQILGQKVEFLVSFYNNEISEKSEIFDDQFSVERPDGSNFTLKIRSTKLEDSAMYFCASSEGVRTDTQYFGPGTRLTVL.

About this clonotype: A read error may produce the germline difference seen at one junction end. The chain uses TRBV5-1 and TRBJ2-1; D is perhaps TRBD2 (6 bases). Per the germline V gene, CDR1 is SGHRS and CDR2 is YFSETQ. This CDR3 spans 15 amino acids. The chain's CDR3 is CANSLEGSSYNEQFF. For the CDR3, the DNA is TGCGCCAACAGCTTGGAGGGGAGCTCCTACAATGAGCAGTTCTTC.

The chain couples TRBV6-1 to TRBJ1-1; D not certain. Trimming left V 7 bases short and J 1 base short, with 19 bases between. CDR3 length: 16 amino acids. The V gene's germline CDR1 is MNHNS and CDR2 SASEGT. CDR3: CASIPTANGPNTEAFF. The CDR3 DNA is TGTGCCAGCATCCCAACCGCCAACGGCCCGAACACTGAAGCTTTCTTT.

This clonotype was counted a few times. The chain carries TRBV4-2 and TRBJ1-4; no clear D gene. CDR3 length: 17 amino acids. Germline loops: CDR1 LGHNA, CDR2 YNFKEQ. Deletions cut 1 base from V and 1 base from J, with 13 bases between. CDR3 coding DNA: TGTGCCAGCAGCCAAGTATGGCCGTCGAGAACTAATGAAAAACTGTTTTTT. It translates to CASSQVWPSRTNEKLFF.

This clonotype has ten or more counts. V is TRBV6-4 and J is TRBJ1-1; tentative D call: TRBD1 (5 bases). This CDR3 has 13 amino acids. The germline V and J ends were trimmed by 5 bases and 2 bases, with 9 bases remaining between them. Germline V CDR1 and CDR2: MRHNA, SNTAGT. CDR3 sequence reads: CASSRQTNTEAFF. CDR3 coding DNA: TGTGCCAGCAGTCGACAGACTAACACTGAAGCTTTCTTT.

This clonotype was detected only a few times. The genes are TRBV9 and TRBJ2-3; 10 bases are a match to TRBD2. Germline V gene sequence: CDR1 SGDLS, CDR2 YYNGEE. The length of the CDR3 is 16 residues. V shed 2 bases and J 5 bases; nucleotides not matched to a gene: 8. CDR3 in DNA: TGTGCCAGCAGCGTCTTAGCGGGGGGAAGGGGAGATACGCAGTATTTT. It specifies CASSVLAGGRGDTQYF.

This clonotype was counted many times. The V gene is TRBV5-1, the J gene TRBJ2-5, with a tentative D call TRBD2 (7 bases). The V end was cut by 4 bases, the J end by 2 bases, with 15 bases between. Per the germline V gene, CDR1 is SGHRS and CDR2 is YFSETQ. This CDR3 comprises 15 residues. In DNA, the CDR3 is TGCGCCAGCAGCCCCGGCGGGGGCCAGCAAGAGACCCAGTACTTC. Translating gives CASSPGGGQQETQYF.

Ten or more counts support this clonotype. The V call is TRBV15, the J call TRBJ1-1, with TRBD1 identical over 8 bases. Germline trimming cut 5 bases from V and 1 base from J; bases unmatched to any gene: 6. The CDR3 is made up of 15 amino acids. Germline CDR1 reads LNHNV; CDR2 reads YYDKDF (reference sequence). CDR3 amino acids: CATSDNTGGNTEAFF. The CDR3 region has the DNA TGTGCCACCAGCGATAATACAGGGGGGAACACTGAAGCTTTCTTT.

J is TRBJ1-1 and V is TRBV6-5; perhaps TRBD1 as D (5 bases). V gave up 6 bases and J gave up 0 bases, with 14 bases separating them. CDR1 is MNHEY, CDR2 SVGAGI, per germline. This CDR3 is built from 15 residues. This CDR3 reads CASSRQRIMNTEAFF. In DNA form, the CDR3 reads TGTGCCAGCAGCCGACAGAGGATCATGAACACTGAAGCTTTCTTT.

This clonotype was picked up a small number of times. The chain employs TRBV18 and TRBJ1-6; TRBD1 aligns across 7 bases. The CDR3 sequence is 15 residues long. The V segment lost 5 bases and the J segment 9 bases; nucleotides outside the gene matches: 10. Germline CDR1 and CDR2: KGHSH and LQKENI. The CDR3 reads CASSEAPAGGSPLHF. The CDR3 bases are TGTGCCAGCTCAGAGGCACCGGCAGGGGGTTCACCCCTCCACTTT.

This clonotype has a count of ten or more. The CDR3 reads CASSENRGSYGYTF. DNA of the CDR3: TGTGCCAGCAGTGAAAACAGGGGTTCCTATGGCTACACCTTC. The chain couples TRBV2 to TRBJ1-2, with TRBD1 matching 7 bases. CDR1 is SNHLY and CDR2 is FYNNEI in the germline V gene. The CDR3 consists of 14 residues. V was pared by 2 bases and J by 4 bases, with 4 bases of the junction left unmatched.

The V and J genes are TRBV3-1 and TRBJ2-7; D possibly corresponds to TRBD2 (6 bases). V lost 5 bases and J lost 2, with 16 bases in between. Germline assignment: CDR1 LGHDT and CDR2 YNNKEL (reference sequence). There are 15 residues in the CDR3. The CDR3 region has the DNA TGTGCCAGCAGCGACGAAGGCGGGGTGACCTACGAGCAGTACTTC. Translation gives CASSDEGGVTYEQYF.

Only a few counts were recorded for this clonotype. The chain joins TRBV6-2 or TRBV6-3 to TRBJ2-7; 11 nucleotides agree with TRBD1. Germline loops: CDR1 MNHEY, CDR2 SVGEGT. Losses at the gene ends were 6 bases for V and 4 bases for J; bases not matched to a gene: 8. This CDR3 region has 15 residues. The chain's CDR3 is CASSERDRGFYEQYF. Here the CDR3 DNA reads TGTGCCAGCAGCGAGCGGGACAGGGGGTTTTACGAGCAGTACTTC.

This clonotype came up many times. V gene TRBV12-3 or TRBV12-4 combines with J gene TRBJ1-2; D remains unclear. The CDR3 is 15 amino acids. Deletions cut 7 bases from V and 1 base from J, with 16 bases between. The CDR3 spells CASTSPAPRNYGYTF. DNA for the CDR3: TGTGCCAGCACCTCCCCGGCACCCCGTAACTATGGCTACACCTTC.

This clonotype was seen many times. The rearrangement uses TRBV20-1 and TRBJ1-1; TRBD1 matches at 9 bases. J gave up 0 bases and V 5 bases, and 1 base lay outside the gene matches. This CDR3 has 13 amino acids. CDR1 is DFQATT, CDR2 SNEGSKA, per germline (reference sequence). The CDR3 here is CSADRGMNTEAFF. The CDR3 DNA sequence: TGCAGTGCTGACAGGGGGATGAACACTGAAGCTTTCTTT.

The chain links TRBV7-9 to TRBJ2-7, with D perhaps matching TRBD1 or TRBD2 (5 bases each). Germline V gives CDR1 SEHNR, CDR2 FQNEAQ (reference sequence). Trimming took 3 bases from V and 3 from J, leaving 12 bases between them. The CDR3 contains 14 residues. CDR3 sequence reads: CASSFGRDLYEQYF. Written as DNA, the CDR3 is TGTGCCAGCAGCTTCGGCAGGGACCTCTACGAGCAGTACTTC.

The chain links TRBV18 to TRBJ2-1; the D gene is possibly TRBD2 (5 bases). The V gene lost 4 bases and the J gene lost 3 bases, with 13 bases spanning the gap. The CDR3 is 15 amino acids. The germline V gene has CDR1 KGHSH and CDR2 LQKENI. CDR3 DNA sequence: TGTGCCAGCTCACTTCTAAGCGGACGCTACAATGAGCAGTTCTTC. It translates to CASSLLSGRYNEQFF.

This clonotype has ten or more counts. J is TRBJ1-1 and V is TRBV9; D is uncertain. Germline-derived CDR1 and CDR2 are SGDLS and YYNGEE. CDR3 length: 15 amino acids. With 0 bases removed from V and 0 bases from J, the gap between germline ends came to 9 bases. The CDR3 nucleotides are TGTGCCAGCAGCGTAGCCGGGAGTATGAACACTGAAGCTTTCTTT. This gives the protein CASSVAGSMNTEAFF.

This clonotype was picked up a small number of times. This chain uses TRBV6-2 or TRBV6-3 with TRBJ1-2, with D uncertain. V lost 5 bases and J 3 bases, leaving 10 bases between the germline ends. This CDR3 contains 13 residues. Germline V gene sequence: CDR1 MNHEY, CDR2 SVGEGT. The CDR3 coding sequence is TGTGCCAGCAGTCTCCCCAGTCACTATGGCTACACCTTC. Translating it yields CASSLPSHYGYTF.